One and the same sample provided the 29 T cell receptor beta chains below, sequenced in a study of early T cells in non-severe SARS-CoV-2 infection. In TCRdb, the 5' RACE reads were re-called with MiXCR into one record per CDR3 protein. The table shows 32,000 or so distinct CDR3 sequences, with roughly 6% occurring only once. Sequencing used whole blood. These receptors all stem from an adult who was a healthcare worker with PCR-confirmed SARS-CoV-2 infection or an uninfected control (not recorded which).

This clonotype was recorded a few times. J is TRBJ2-7 and V is TRBV28, with unresolved D. The CDR3 consists of 14 residues. CDR1 is MDHEN and CDR2 is SYDVKM in the germline V gene. Between the trimmed V and J ends, which lost 4 bases and 4 bases, there was a span of 14 bases. CDR3 nucleotide sequence: TGTGCCAGCAGTTGGAGCAGGCCTTATTACGAGCAGTACTTC. Amino acid sequence: CASSWSRPYYEQYF.

This clonotype was observed many times. The chain carries TRBV2 and TRBJ2-1, with 9 bases that match TRBD2. Germline CDR1 SNHLY, CDR2 FYNNEI. J was trimmed by 7 bases and V by 5 bases; bases with no gene match: 9. The length of the CDR3 is 15 residues. In DNA, the CDR3 is TGTGCCAGCAGTACGGCTAGCGGGATTTCGAATGAGCAGTTCTTC. It is translated as CASSTASGISNEQFF. The full variable domain, its missing parts supplied by reference TRBV2 and TRBJ2-1, is EPEVTQTPSHQVTQMGQEVILRCVPISNHLYFYWYRQILGQKVEFLVSFYNNEISEKSEIFDDQFSVERPDGSNFTLKIRSTKLEDSAMYFCASSTASGISNEQFFGPGTRLTVL.

The chain is built from TRBV6-5 and TRBJ2-1; no firm D call. This CDR3 region has 16 residues. The V and J ends lost 0 bases and 4 bases respectively, with 13 bases between them. Per germline, CDR1 MNHEY and CDR2 SVGAGI. CDR3 coding DNA: TGTGCCAGCAGTTACTCCGTCGACAAGGGATACAATGAGCAGTTCTTC. Its translation: CASSYSVDKGYNEQFF.

There are a few counts of this clonotype. V gene TRBV6-1 combines with J gene TRBJ2-5, with 7 bases identical to TRBD1. Losses at the gene ends were 3 bases for V and 5 bases for J; bases not matched to a gene: 6. The CDR3 contains 14 residues. Per germline, CDR1 MNHNS and CDR2 SASEGT. The CDR3 bases are TGTGCCAGCAGTGAGACAGGGAGTTCGGAGACCCAGTACTTC. Residues: CASSETGSSETQYF.

This clonotype has ten or more counts. The chain couples TRBV29-1 to TRBJ2-1; the match to TRBD2 covers 8 bases. The CDR3 runs to 17 residues. Germline V gives CDR1 SQVTM, CDR2 ANQGSEA. Trimming took 8 bases from V and 6 from J; bases not matched to a gene: 21. The CDR3 DNA follows: TGCAGCCCTGTTGGCTTCCGTAAGGGACTAGAGGTCAATGAGCAGTTCTTC. This codes for CSPVGFRKGLEVNEQFF.

By share, this clonotype ranks as medium-sized. This sequence joins TRBV20-1 and TRBJ2-3; D is tentatively TRBD1 or TRBD2 (5 bases each). Germline V gene data show CDR1 as DFQATT and CDR2 as SNEGSKA (reference sequence). The V end was cut by 3 bases, the J end by 4 bases, with 20 bases between. The CDR3 has 16 residues. CDR3 in amino acids: CSARVGSARGADTQYF. The CDR3 region has the DNA TGCAGTGCTAGGGTGGGTTCAGCGAGGGGCGCAGATACGCAGTATTTT.

This clonotype was seen at least ten times. The CDR3 protein is CASYAGGKGDEQFF. DNA of the CDR3: TGTGCCAGCTACGCGGGAGGAAAGGGGGATGAGCAGTTCTTC. V and J are TRBV6-4 and TRBJ2-1, with 8 bases matching TRBD2. V was clipped by 8 bases and J by 8 bases; unmatched bases: 11. Germline CDR1 reads MRHNA; CDR2 reads SNTAGT. This CDR3 contains 14 residues.

This clonotype was counted only a few times. The chain employs TRBV20-1 and TRBJ2-1; D gene unclear. Germline V gene data show CDR1 as DFQATT and CDR2 as SNEGSKA (reference sequence). V was cut by 2 bases and J by 4 bases, with 9 bases left in between. There are 13 residues in the CDR3. CDR3: CSARILDYNEQFF. DNA of the CDR3: TGCAGTGCTAGAATCCTGGATTACAATGAGCAGTTCTTC.

The CDR3 loop is CASSPSQGNRYEQYF. The CDR3 DNA reads as TGTGCCAGCAGCCCCTCACAGGGAAACCGTTACGAGCAGTACTTC. The chain couples TRBV12-3 or TRBV12-4 to TRBJ2-7, with D possibly TRBD1 on 6 matching bases. Trimming cost V 6 bases and J 4 bases, with 19 bases left between them. This CDR3 comprises 15 residues.

This clonotype appeared many times. V is TRBV29-1 and J is TRBJ1-2; D gene uncertain. The CDR3 is made up of 12 amino acids. In germline, CDR1 is SQVTM, CDR2 ANQGSEA. Trimming cost V 7 bases and J 6 bases, with 15 bases left between them. The CDR3 sequence is CSAKHGQDGYTF. In DNA form, the CDR3 reads TGCAGCGCCAAACACGGGCAGGATGGCTACACCTTC.

The V gene is TRBV13, the J gene TRBJ2-7, with 7 positions matching TRBD1. The germline V gene encodes CDR1 PRHDT and CDR2 FYEKMQ (reference sequence). The CDR3 length is 14 residues. Germline trimming cut 6 bases from V and 0 bases from J; bases unmatched to any gene: 5. The CDR3 DNA is TGTGCCAGCAGGAAGGCAGGGGGCTCCTACGAGCAGTACTTC. Translating it yields CASRKAGGSYEQYF.

CDR3 region: CASSLVPGPLKETQYF. For the CDR3, the DNA is TGTGCCAGCAGCTTAGTCCCGGGGCCCTTGAAAGAGACCCAGTACTTC. The chain links TRBV11-2 to TRBJ2-5; D is possibly TRBD1 or TRBD2 (5 bases each). The germline V gene has CDR1 SGHAT and CDR2 FQNNGV. Trimming took off 1 base at V and 3 bases at J, with 15 bases between the two ends. The CDR3 spans 16 residues.

The chain recombines TRBV12-3 or TRBV12-4 with TRBJ2-1; TRBD2 matches at 7 bases. The junction had 12 bases not matched to a gene; V was cut back by 7 bases and J by 9 bases. This CDR3 has 14 amino acids. In nucleotides, the CDR3 is TGTGCCAGCATAAAACTAGCGCCCTGGTCTGAGCAGTTCTTC. It is translated as CASIKLAPWSEQFF.

This clonotype was seen many times. The chain has TRBV2 and TRBJ2-5; tentative D call: TRBD1 (6 bases). Germline-derived CDR1 and CDR2 are SNHLY and FYNNEI. The CDR3 is made up of 16 amino acids. Trimming stripped 6 bases from V and 4 bases from J, with 21 bases between. The CDR3 here is CASRPLTGTTRETQYF. The CDR3 bases are TGTGCCAGCAGGCCCCTGACAGGAACGACCCGAGAGACCCAGTACTTC.

This clonotype was seen repeatedly, ten times or more. The genes are TRBV7-2 and TRBJ1-2; D unresolved. CDR1 and CDR2 (germline): SGHTA, FQGNSA. The CDR3 is made up of 13 amino acids. V lost 5 bases, J lost 2 bases, and 9 bases lay in between. The CDR3 region is CASSPGTNYGYTF. In DNA, the CDR3 is TGTGCCAGCAGCCCGGGCACGAACTATGGCTACACCTTC.

This clonotype was detected a few times. The V gene is TRBV29-1, the J gene TRBJ2-2, with D possibly being TRBD1 (5 bases). CDR1 SQVTM and CDR2 ANQGSEA come from the germline V gene. The germline V and J ends were trimmed by 4 bases and 4 bases, with 10 bases remaining between them. The CDR3 loop spans 13 amino acids. CDR3 nucleotide sequence: TGCAGCGTTGCGCGGCAGGGCACCGGGGAGCTGTTTTTT. It yields the protein CSVARQGTGELFF.

The sample holds a few counts of this clonotype. The CDR3 bases are TGTGCCAGCAGCGTAGGGGCCACTAATGAAAAACTGTTTTTT. Translation: CASSVGATNEKLFF. J is TRBJ1-4 and V is TRBV9, with D unresolved. The CDR3 is 14 residues long. V was cut by 0 bases and J by 2 bases, with 5 bases left in between. CDR1 SGDLS and CDR2 YYNGEE come from the germline V gene.

J is TRBJ2-2 and V is TRBV9; D remains unclear. The CDR3 covers 12 residues. V lost 4 bases and J lost 4, with 5 bases in between. Looked up from germline, CDR1 is SGDLS and CDR2 is YYNGEE. As DNA, the CDR3 is TGTGCCAGCAGCCGGGCCACCGGGGAGCTGTTTTTT. This gives the protein CASSRATGELFF. Full variable domain (rest looked up from reference TRBV9 and TRBJ2-2): DSGVTQTPKHLITATGQRVTLRCSPRSGDLSVYWYQQSLDQGLQFLIQYYNGEERAKGNILERFSAQQFPDLHSELNLSSLELGDSALYFCASSRATGELFFGEGSRLTVL.

This rearrangement joins TRBV4-1 to TRBJ2-3; 12 positions agree with TRBD2. The ends lost 4 bases at V and 6 bases at J; junction bases unmatched: 8. CDR1 is MGHRA and CDR2 is YSYEKL in the germline V gene. The CDR3 loop spans 16 amino acids. The CDR3 region has the DNA TGCGCCAGCAGCCGGACTAGCGGGACCCCAACGGATACGCAGTATTTT. Its translation is CASSRTSGTPTDTQYF.

This clonotype has only a few counts. The chain uses TRBV6-6 and TRBJ2-5; D is perhaps TRBD1 or TRBD2 (6 bases each). The CDR3 totals 13 residues. The V and J ends lost 6 bases and 5 bases respectively, with 13 bases between them. Germline loops: CDR1 MNHNY, CDR2 SVGAGI (reference sequence). The DNA for the CDR3 is TGTGCCAGCAGGCAAAGGGGGAGGGAGACCCAGTACTTC. Its protein product is CASRQRGRETQYF.

This clonotype has ten or more counts. This sequence joins TRBV20-1 and TRBJ2-2; TRBD2 aligns across 13 bases. Germline V gene lookup returns CDR1 DFQATT and CDR2 SNEGSKA (reference sequence). J gave up 4 bases and V 4 bases, and 9 bases lay outside the gene matches. This CDR3 has 17 amino acids. Here the CDR3 DNA reads TGCAGTGCTAAATCTGGGACTAGCGGGATGAGCACCGGGGAGCTGTTTTTT. Protein sequence: CSAKSGTSGMSTGELFF.

The rearrangement joins TRBV12-3 or TRBV12-4 to TRBJ1-5; D not resolved. The CDR3 length is 13 residues. Trimming shortened V by 2 bases and J by 7 bases, and 9 bases separated the two germline ends. The CDR3 loop reads CASSLLEAQPQHF. CDR3 coding DNA: TGTGCCAGCAGTTTATTGGAGGCCCAGCCCCAGCATTTT.

This clonotype was recorded many times. This chain joins TRBV7-8 and TRBJ2-7, with D possibly called TRBD1 or TRBD2 (6 bases each). The ends were cut back, 1 base at V and 4 bases at J, with 17 bases in the middle. The CDR3 spans 16 residues. The germline gives CDR1 SGHVS, CDR2 FQNEAQ. In nucleotides, the CDR3 is TGTGCCAGCAGCTTAGGAGTAGGGGGGAGCGGGTACGAGCAGTACTTC. The encoded protein is CASSLGVGGSGYEQYF.

In its sample, this clonotype was seen a few times. The chain joins TRBV18 to TRBJ2-5; D is unclear. V was clipped by 3 bases and J by 3 bases, with 17 bases between them. This CDR3 comprises 16 residues. CDR1 and CDR2 from the germline V gene are KGHSH and LQKENI. CDR3 loop: CASSPPDEWVEETQYF. DNA of the CDR3: TGTGCCAGCTCACCCCCCGACGAGTGGGTGGAAGAGACCCAGTACTTC.

This clonotype was detected many times. This chain connects TRBV9 to TRBJ2-2, with D unclear. Trimming removed 0 bases at V and 0 bases at J, with 6 bases between. CDR1 SGDLS and CDR2 YYNGEE come from the germline V gene. The CDR3 sequence is 15 residues long. The CDR3 loop reads CASSVGSSNTGELFF. As DNA, the CDR3 is TGTGCCAGCAGCGTAGGGTCTTCGAACACCGGGGAGCTGTTTTTT.

The V and J genes are TRBV27 and TRBJ2-7; D ambiguous. Germline CDR1 MNHEY, CDR2 SMNVEV (reference sequence). V was shortened by 3 bases and J by 5 bases, with 14 bases between the two germline ends. The CDR3 spans 14 residues. In DNA, the CDR3 is TGTGCCAGCAGTTTGAACCATGGGATCCACGAGCAGTACTTC. Amino acids: CASSLNHGIHEQYF.

This clonotype was found a few times. The V gene is TRBV28, the J gene TRBJ2-7; TRBD2 might be the D (5 bases). The length of the CDR3 is 13 residues. CDR1 is MDHEN and CDR2 is SYDVKM in the germline V gene. Trimming took off 2 bases at V and 6 bases at J, with 11 bases between the two ends. The CDR3, as DNA: TGTGCCAGCAGTTTAATCCCAGCGGTCGAGCAGTACTTC. Encoded protein: CASSLIPAVEQYF.

The chain links TRBV6-5 to TRBJ2-2, with D maybe TRBD2 (6 bases). CDR1 and CDR2 (germline): MNHEY, SVGAGI. V was pared by 10 bases and J by 4 bases, with 13 bases between. The CDR3 runs to 13 residues. CDR3 in amino acids: CAIGDSGTGELFF. CDR3 nucleotide sequence: TGTGCCATAGGGGATAGCGGCACCGGGGAGCTGTTTTTT.

The chain joins TRBV30 to TRBJ2-7, with 7 bases that match TRBD1. The CDR3 covers 12 residues. The germline V gene has CDR1 GTSNPN and CDR2 SVGIG (reference sequence). V dropped 8 bases and J dropped 4; count of bases not matched to a gene: 8. CDR3 sequence (DNA): TGTGCCGGAGACAGGGATGGGTACGAGCAGTACTTC. Translation: CAGDRDGYEQYF.